This TCR beta chain was observed in a study of T cells in Graves' hyperthyroidism and ophthalmopathy. Regions amplified from RNA transcripts were the TCR beta CDR3 regions. A first-round RT-PCR of the TCR CDR3 used the HTBI primer set. TCRdb fed the multiplex PCR reads into MiXCR, producing one record per CDR3 protein. The sample holds about 740,000 distinct CDR3 sequences, approximately 15% seen once. Trimming cost V 4 bases and J 1 base, with 13 bases left between them. Germline CDR1 SQVTM, CDR2 ANQGSEA. The CDR3 consists of 14 residues. Each patient was aged 18 to 65 and had newly diagnosed hyperthyroidism of under 2 months' duration. Diagnosis rested on symptoms, serum thyroxine and TRAb, thyroid ultrasound, and orbital computed tomography. This clonotype was counted at least ten times.

The sequence derives from a woman between 18 and 30 years old with Graves' hyperthyroidism. The specimen sequenced was blood. The chain is built from TRBV29-1 and TRBJ1-2; the D gene is possibly TRBD1 (6 bases). CDR3 sequence (DNA): TGCAGCGTTGGCCCAGGGGCCGGTAACTATGGCTACACCTTC. It yields the protein CSVGPGAGNYGYTF.